This T cell receptor (beta chain) was recovered during a study of cytomegalovirus exposure and HLA in healthy donors. Study results and limitations: The classifier was said to identify cytomegalovirus status with high specificity and sensitivity.

V trimming: 4 bases; J trimming: 6 bases; junction bases outside the gene matches: 6. The CDR3 has 14 amino acids. Looked up from germline, CDR1 is MNHNS and CDR2 is SASEGT. It was with 60 Vbeta and 13 Jbeta primers that the PCR ran. The data were produced by immunoSEQ multiplex PCR, yet TCRdb's version contains in-frame clones alone and is incomplete. The table records about 140,000 clones, 75% to 90% of them present only once. About this clone: The antigen is unknown.

The J gene is TRBJ2-3, the V gene TRBV6-1, with 8 nucleotides matching TRBD1. This receptor was taken from a female donor in good health and CMV-seronegative. The sequenced material came from PBMCs. The CDR3 loop reads CASSGDRRTDTQYF. CDR3 DNA sequence: TGTGCCAGCAGTGGGGACAGGAGGACGGATACGCAGTATTTT.